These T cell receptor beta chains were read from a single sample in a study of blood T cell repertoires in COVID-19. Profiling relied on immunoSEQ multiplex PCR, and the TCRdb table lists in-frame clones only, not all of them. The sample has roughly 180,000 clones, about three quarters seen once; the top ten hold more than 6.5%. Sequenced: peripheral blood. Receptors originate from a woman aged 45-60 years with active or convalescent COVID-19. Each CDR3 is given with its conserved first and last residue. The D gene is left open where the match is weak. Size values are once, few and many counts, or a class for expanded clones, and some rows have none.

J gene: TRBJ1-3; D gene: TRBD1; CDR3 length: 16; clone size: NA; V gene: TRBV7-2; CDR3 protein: CASSSTGGTAGNTIYF; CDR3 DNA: TGTGCCAGCAGCTCGACAGGGGGCACGGCTGGAAACACCATATATTTT
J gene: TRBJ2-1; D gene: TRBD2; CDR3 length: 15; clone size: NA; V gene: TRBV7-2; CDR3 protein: CASSSSSGGAGEQFF; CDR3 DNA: TGTGCCAGCAGCTCCTCCAGCGGGGGGGCCGGTGAGCAGTTCTTC
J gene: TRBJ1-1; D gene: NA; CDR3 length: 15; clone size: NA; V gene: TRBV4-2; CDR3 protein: CASSPRVDRNTEAFF; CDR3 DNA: TGTGCCAGCAGCCCTAGAGTTGACCGGAACACTGAAGCTTTCTTT
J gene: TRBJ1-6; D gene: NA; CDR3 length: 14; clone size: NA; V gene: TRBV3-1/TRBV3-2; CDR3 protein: CASSQDSQGSPLHF; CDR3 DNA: TGTGCCAGCAGCCAAGATAGCCAGGGTTCACCCCTCCACTTT
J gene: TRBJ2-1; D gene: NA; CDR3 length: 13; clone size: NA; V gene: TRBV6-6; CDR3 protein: CASSYQRDNEQFF; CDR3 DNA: TGTGCCAGCAGTTACCAGCGGGACAATGAGCAGTTCTTC
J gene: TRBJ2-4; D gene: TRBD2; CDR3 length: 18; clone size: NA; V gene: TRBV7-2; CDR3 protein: CASSYGTSGGLAKNIQYF; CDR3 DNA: TGTGCCAGCAGCTACGGGACTAGCGGGGGGTTAGCCAAAAACATTCAGTACTTC
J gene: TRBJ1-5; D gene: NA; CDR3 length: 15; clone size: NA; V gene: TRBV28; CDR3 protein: CASSLDTDSNQPQHF; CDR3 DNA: TGTGCCAGCAGTTTGGACACAGATAGCAATCAGCCCCAGCATTTT
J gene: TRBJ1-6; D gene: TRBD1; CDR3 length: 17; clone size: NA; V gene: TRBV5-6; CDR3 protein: CASSPAGGGSDNSPLHF; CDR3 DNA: TGTGCCAGCAGCCCCGCAGGGGGCGGTTCTGATAATTCACCCCTCCACTTT
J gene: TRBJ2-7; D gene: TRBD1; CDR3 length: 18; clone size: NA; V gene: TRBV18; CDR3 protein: CASSPPAPEDRGTMGQYF; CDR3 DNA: TGTGCCAGCTCACCACCTGCCCCCGAGGACAGGGGGACCATGGGGCAGTACTTC
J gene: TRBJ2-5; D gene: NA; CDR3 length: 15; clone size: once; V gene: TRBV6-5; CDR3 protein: CASTNKGRGEETQYF; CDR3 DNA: TGTGCCAGCACCAATAAGGGGAGGGGGGAAGAGACCCAGTACTTC
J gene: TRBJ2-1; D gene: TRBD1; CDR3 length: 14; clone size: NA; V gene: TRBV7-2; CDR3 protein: CASSPRTGFGEQFF; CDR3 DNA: TGTGCCAGCAGCCCGAGGACAGGGTTCGGTGAGCAGTTCTTC
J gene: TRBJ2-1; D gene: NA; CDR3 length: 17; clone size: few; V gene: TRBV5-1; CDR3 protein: CASKGGSGDSSYNEQFF; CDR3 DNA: TGCGCCAGCAAAGGAGGTAGCGGGGACAGCTCCTACAATGAGCAGTTCTTC
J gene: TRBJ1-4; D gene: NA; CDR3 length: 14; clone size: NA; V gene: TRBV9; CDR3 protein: CASSVQTDGGKLFF; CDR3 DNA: TGTGCCAGCAGCGTACAGACGGACGGGGGAAAACTGTTTTTT
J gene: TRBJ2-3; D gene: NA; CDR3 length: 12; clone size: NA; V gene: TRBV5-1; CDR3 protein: CASSLTRDTQYF; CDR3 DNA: TGCGCCAGCAGCTTAACTAGAGATACGCAGTATTTT
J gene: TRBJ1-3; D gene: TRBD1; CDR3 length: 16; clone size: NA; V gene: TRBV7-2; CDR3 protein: CASSTGQGAGGNTIYF; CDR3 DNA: TGTGCCAGCAGCACGGGACAGGGGGCGGGCGGAAACACCATATATTTT
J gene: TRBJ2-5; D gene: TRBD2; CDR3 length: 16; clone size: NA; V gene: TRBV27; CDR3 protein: CASSPRLARSQETQYF; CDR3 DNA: TGTGCCAGCAGTCCCAGACTAGCACGTTCTCAAGAGACCCAGTACTTC
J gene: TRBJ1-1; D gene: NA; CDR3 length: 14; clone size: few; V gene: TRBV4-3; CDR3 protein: CASSQQGLNTEAFF; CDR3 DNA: TGCGCCAGCAGCCAACAGGGGTTGAACACTGAAGCTTTCTTT
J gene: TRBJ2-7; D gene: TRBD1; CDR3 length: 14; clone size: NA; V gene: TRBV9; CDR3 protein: CASSAGGLTAEQYF; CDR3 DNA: TGTGCCAGCAGCGCAGGGGGCCTGACGGCCGAGCAGTACTTC
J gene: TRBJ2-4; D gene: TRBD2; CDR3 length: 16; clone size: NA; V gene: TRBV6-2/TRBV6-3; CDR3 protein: CASSQSGRAGENIQYF; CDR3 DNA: TGTGCCAGCAGCCAAAGCGGGAGGGCCGGTGAGAACATTCAGTACTTC
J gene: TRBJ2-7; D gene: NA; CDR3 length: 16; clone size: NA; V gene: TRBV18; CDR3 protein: CASSPEVPGSTYEQYF; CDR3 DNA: TGTGCCAGCTCACCCGAGGTCCCCGGCTCAACCTACGAGCAGTACTTC
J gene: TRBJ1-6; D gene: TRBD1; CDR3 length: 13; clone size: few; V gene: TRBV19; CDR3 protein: CASSPDRVSPLHF; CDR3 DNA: TGTGCCAGTAGTCCAGACAGGGTCTCACCCCTCCACTTT
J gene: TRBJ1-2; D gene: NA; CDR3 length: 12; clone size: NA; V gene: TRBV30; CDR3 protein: CACPGRGVGYTF; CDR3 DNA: TGTGCCTGTCCGGGTCGGGGAGTTGGCTACACCTTC
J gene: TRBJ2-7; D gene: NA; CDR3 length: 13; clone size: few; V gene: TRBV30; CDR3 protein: CAWSPEMTGEQYF; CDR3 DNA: TGTGCCTGGAGTCCAGAGATGACCGGGGAGCAGTACTTC
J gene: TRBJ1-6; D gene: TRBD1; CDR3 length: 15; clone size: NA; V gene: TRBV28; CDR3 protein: CASSFATGGSSPLHF; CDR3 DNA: TGTGCCAGCAGTTTCGCGACAGGGGGCAGTTCACCCCTCCACTTT
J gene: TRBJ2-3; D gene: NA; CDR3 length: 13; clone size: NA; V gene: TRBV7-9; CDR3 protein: CASSLQGGDTQYF; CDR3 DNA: TGTGCCAGCAGCTTACAGGGTGGGGATACGCAGTATTTT
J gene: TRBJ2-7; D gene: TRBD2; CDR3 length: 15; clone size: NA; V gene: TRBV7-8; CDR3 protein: CASSPGTSGGREQYF; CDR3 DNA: TGTGCCAGCAGCCCGGGGACTAGCGGGGGGAGGGAGCAGTACTTC
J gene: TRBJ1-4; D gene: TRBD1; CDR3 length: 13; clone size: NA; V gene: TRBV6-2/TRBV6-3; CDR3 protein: CASSGQANEKLFF; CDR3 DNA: TGTGCCAGCAGCGGACAGGCGAATGAAAAACTGTTTTTT
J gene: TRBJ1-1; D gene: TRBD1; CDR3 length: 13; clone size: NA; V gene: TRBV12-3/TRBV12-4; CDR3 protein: CASTRQGYTEAFF; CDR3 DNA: TGTGCCAGCACCAGACAGGGGTACACTGAAGCTTTCTTT
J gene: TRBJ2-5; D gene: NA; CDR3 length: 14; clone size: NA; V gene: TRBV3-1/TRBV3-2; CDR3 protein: CASSRSSGIETQYF; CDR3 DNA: TGTGCCAGCAGTCGTAGCAGCGGCATAGAGACCCAGTACTTC
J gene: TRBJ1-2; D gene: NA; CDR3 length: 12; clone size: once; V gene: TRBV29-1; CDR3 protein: CSVEDRKRVDTF; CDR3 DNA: TGCAGCGTTGAAGATCGAAAACGGGTAGACACCTTC
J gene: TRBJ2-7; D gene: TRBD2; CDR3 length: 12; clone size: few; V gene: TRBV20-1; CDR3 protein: CSASREAYEQYF; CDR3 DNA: TGCAGTGCTAGTCGGGAGGCCTACGAGCAGTACTTC
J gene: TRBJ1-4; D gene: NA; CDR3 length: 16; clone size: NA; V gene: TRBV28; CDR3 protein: CASRPSGEMANEKLFF; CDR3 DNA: TGTGCCAGCAGACCTTCCGGGGAGATGGCTAATGAAAAACTGTTTTTT
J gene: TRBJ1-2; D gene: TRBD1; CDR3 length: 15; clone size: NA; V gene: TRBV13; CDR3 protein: CASSPWTGGNYGYTF; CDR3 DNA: TGTGCCAGCAGCCCCTGGACAGGGGGGAACTATGGCTACACCTTC
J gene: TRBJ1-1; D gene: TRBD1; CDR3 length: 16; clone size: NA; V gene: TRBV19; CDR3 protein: CASRAYGQGLNTEAFF; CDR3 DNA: TGTGCCAGTAGGGCTTACGGACAGGGTTTGAACACTGAAGCTTTCTTT
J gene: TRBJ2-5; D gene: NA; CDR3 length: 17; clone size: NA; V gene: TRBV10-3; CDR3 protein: CAISESGEKETQETQYF; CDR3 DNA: TGTGCCATCAGTGAGTCGGGAGAAAAAGAGACACAAGAGACCCAGTACTTC
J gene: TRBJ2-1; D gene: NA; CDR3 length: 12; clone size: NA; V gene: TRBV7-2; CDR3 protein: CASSLDYNEQFF; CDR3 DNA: TGTGCCAGCAGTCTAGACTACAATGAGCAGTTCTTC
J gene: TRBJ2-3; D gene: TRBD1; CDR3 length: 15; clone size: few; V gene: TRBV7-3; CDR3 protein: CASSYDRGHPDTQYF; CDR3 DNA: TGTGCCAGCAGCTACGACAGGGGGCACCCAGATACGCAGTATTTT
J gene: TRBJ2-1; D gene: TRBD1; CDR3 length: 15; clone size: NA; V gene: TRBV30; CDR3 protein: CAWRWGTGGTNEQFF; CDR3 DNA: TGTGCCTGGAGATGGGGGACAGGGGGAACCAATGAGCAGTTCTTC
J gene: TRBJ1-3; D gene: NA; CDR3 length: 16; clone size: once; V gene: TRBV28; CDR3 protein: CASSEVGLRSGNTIYF; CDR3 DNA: TGTGCCAGCAGTGAGGTTGGACTTAGATCTGGAAACACCATATATTTT
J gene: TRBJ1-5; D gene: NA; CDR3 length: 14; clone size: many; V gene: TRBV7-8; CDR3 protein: CASSPDSSNQPQHF; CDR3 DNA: TGTGCCAGCAGCCCTGACAGTAGCAATCAGCCCCAGCATTTT
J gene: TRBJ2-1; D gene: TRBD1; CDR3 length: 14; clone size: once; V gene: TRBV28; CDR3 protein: CASYRDRDYNEQFF; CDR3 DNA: TGTGCCAGCTACCGGGACAGGGACTACAATGAGCAGTTCTTC
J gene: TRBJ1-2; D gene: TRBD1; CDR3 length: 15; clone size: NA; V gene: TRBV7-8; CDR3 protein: CASSIQTGEPYGYTF; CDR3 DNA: TGTGCCAGCAGCATCCAGACAGGGGAACCCTATGGCTACACCTTC
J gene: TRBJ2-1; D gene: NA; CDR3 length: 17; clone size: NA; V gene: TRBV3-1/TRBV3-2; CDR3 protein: CASSQERASGQGNEQFF; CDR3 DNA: TGTGCCAGCAGCCAAGAGAGGGCTAGCGGCCAGGGGAATGAGCAGTTCTTC
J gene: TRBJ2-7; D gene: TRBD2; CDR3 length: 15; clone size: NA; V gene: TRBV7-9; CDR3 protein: CASSRAGVEVYEQYF; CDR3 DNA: TGTGCCAGCAGCCGAGCGGGGGTCGAGGTCTACGAGCAGTACTTC
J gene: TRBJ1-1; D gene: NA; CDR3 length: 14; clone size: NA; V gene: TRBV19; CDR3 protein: CASSSQLAASEAFF; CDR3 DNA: TGTGCCAGTAGTTCCCAGTTGGCCGCCTCTGAAGCTTTCTTT
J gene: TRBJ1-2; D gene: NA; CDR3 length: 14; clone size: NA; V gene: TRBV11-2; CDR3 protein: CASSQTQGNYGYTF; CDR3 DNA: TGTGCCAGCAGCCAAACCCAGGGGAACTATGGCTACACCTTC
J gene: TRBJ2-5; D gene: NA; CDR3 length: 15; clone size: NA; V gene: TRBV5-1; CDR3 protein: CASSLAPGLQETQYF; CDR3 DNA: TGCGCCAGCAGCTTGGCCCCGGGACTTCAAGAGACCCAGTACTTC
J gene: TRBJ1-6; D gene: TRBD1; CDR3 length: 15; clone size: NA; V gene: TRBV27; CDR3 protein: CASSYRQGRNSPLHF; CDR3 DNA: TGTGCCAGCAGTTACAGACAGGGACGAAATTCACCCCTCCACTTT
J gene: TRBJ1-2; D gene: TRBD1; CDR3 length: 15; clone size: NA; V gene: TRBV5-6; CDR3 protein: CASSLEVTGVYGYTF; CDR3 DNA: TGTGCCAGCAGCTTGGAAGTGACAGGGGTCTATGGCTACACCTTC
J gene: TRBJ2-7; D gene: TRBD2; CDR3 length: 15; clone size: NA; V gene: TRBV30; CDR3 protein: CAWSWVTSGEGEQYF; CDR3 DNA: TGTGCCTGGAGTTGGGTGACTAGCGGGGAAGGGGAGCAGTACTTC
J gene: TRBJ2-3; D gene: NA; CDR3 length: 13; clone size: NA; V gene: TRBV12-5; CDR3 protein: CASAGWGTDTQYF; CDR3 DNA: TGTGCTAGTGCGGGGTGGGGCACAGATACGCAGTATTTT
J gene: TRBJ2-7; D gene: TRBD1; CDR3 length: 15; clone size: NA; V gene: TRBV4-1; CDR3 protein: CASSQERTGAAEQYF; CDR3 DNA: TGCGCCAGCAGCCAAGAAAGGACAGGGGCTGCCGAGCAGTACTTC
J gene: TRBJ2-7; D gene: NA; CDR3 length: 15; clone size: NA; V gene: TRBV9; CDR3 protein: CASSVGTWQTYEQYF; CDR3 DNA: TGTGCCAGCAGCGTAGGAACGTGGCAAACCTACGAGCAGTACTTC
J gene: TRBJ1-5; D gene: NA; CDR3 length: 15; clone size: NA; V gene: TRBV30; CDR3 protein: CAWSVWDIVGQPQHF; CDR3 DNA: TGTGCCTGGAGTGTTTGGGACATCGTCGGCCAGCCCCAGCATTTT